These 12 T cell receptor beta chains came from one sample sequenced in a study of blood T cell repertoires in COVID-19. Sequenced by immunoSEQ multiplex PCR; TCRdb stores in-frame clones only, minus some. The table has 150,000 or so clones, roughly 87% seen once; the top ten hold about 8.4%. Sequenced input: peripheral blood. Source of these receptors: a woman between 65 and 79 years old with acute or convalescent COVID-19.

V is TRBV6-2 or TRBV6-3 and J is TRBJ1-3, with a tentative D call TRBD1 (5 bases). The CDR3 is made up of 16 amino acids. Germline V gene data show CDR1 as MNHEY and CDR2 as SVGEGT. V was pared by 2 bases and J by 1 base, with 12 bases between. The CDR3 is CASSYRQTSSGNTIYF. For the CDR3, the DNA is TGTGCCAGCAGTTACCGACAGACAAGTTCTGGAAACACCATATATTTT.

The rearrangement uses TRBV7-3 and TRBJ1-1; D not certain. The CDR3 loop spans 13 amino acids. From germline, CDR1 is SGHTA and CDR2 FQGTGA. V was shortened by 2 bases and J by 1 base, with 5 bases between the two germline ends. This chain's CDR3 is CASSLEPNTEAFF. CDR3 bases: TGTGCCAGCAGCTTAGAGCCGAACACTGAAGCTTTCTTT.

V usage is TRBV5-1 and J usage is TRBJ2-5; TRBD2 matches at 11 bases. CDR1 SGHRS and CDR2 YFSETQ come from the germline V gene. The V and J ends lost 2 bases and 1 base, in that order; junction bases with no gene match: 4. The CDR3 has 16 amino acids. This CDR3 is CASSFSGRGGQETQYF. CDR3 in DNA: TGCGCCAGCAGCTTTAGCGGGAGGGGGGGCCAAGAGACCCAGTACTTC.

J is TRBJ2-1 and V is TRBV4-3; 13 nucleotides match TRBD2. The V gene's germline CDR1 is LGHNA and CDR2 YSLEER. The CDR3 contains 17 residues. The J segment lost 2 bases and the V segment lost 3 bases, leaving 4 bases of the junction unmatched. CDR3 DNA sequence: TGCGCCAGCAGCCAGCCGGGACTAGCGGGACCCTACAATGAGCAGTTCTTC. Its protein product is CASSQPGLAGPYNEQFF.

The genes are TRBV6-6 and TRBJ1-2; 7 positions match TRBD1. V was pared by 2 bases and J by 2 bases, with 5 bases of the junction left unmatched. CDR1 is MNHNY, CDR2 SVGAGI, per germline (reference sequence). This CDR3 comprises 15 residues. CDR3 nucleotides: TGTGCCAGCAGTTACGAGACAGGGACGAACTATGGCTACACCTTC. Protein sequence: CASSYETGTNYGYTF.

This sequence joins TRBV27 and TRBJ2-7; TRBD2 matches 7 bases. There are 13 residues in the CDR3. Germline V CDR1 and CDR2: MNHEY, SMNVEV (reference sequence). Trimming took 5 bases from V and 1 from J; bases not matched to a gene: 2. This chain's CDR3 is CASSHGRSYEQYF. The CDR3, as DNA: TGTGCCAGCAGTCACGGGAGGTCCTACGAGCAGTACTTC.

The V gene is TRBV15, the J gene TRBJ2-2; D unclear. Trimming cost V 0 bases and J 7 bases, with 9 bases left between them. The CDR3 loop spans 14 amino acids. Germline CDR1 reads LNHNV; CDR2 reads YYDKDF (reference sequence). The CDR3: CATSRDPSGGELFF. The CDR3 DNA reads TGTGCCACCAGCAGAGATCCGTCGGGCGGGGAGCTGTTTTTT.

This chain links TRBV9 with TRBJ2-7; 7 bases fit TRBD1. This CDR3 is built from 14 residues. Unmatched junction bases numbered 4, after V lost 0 bases and J lost 4 bases. From germline, CDR1 is SGDLS and CDR2 YYNGEE. The CDR3 spells CASSVEGGGYEQYF. The CDR3 DNA reads as TGTGCCAGCAGCGTAGAAGGGGGCGGGTACGAGCAGTACTTC. The full variable domain, with the rest looked up from reference TRBV9 and TRBJ2-7, is DSGVTQTPKHLITATGQRVTLRCSPRSGDLSVYWYQQSLDQGLQFLIQYYNGEERAKGNILERFSAQQFPDLHSELNLSSLELGDSALYFCASSVEGGGYEQYFGPGTRLTVT.

The chain recombines TRBV7-2 with TRBJ1-2; TRBD1 might be the D (5 bases). Between the trimmed V and J ends, which lost 0 bases and 0 bases, there was a span of 5 bases. CDR1 and CDR2 from the germline V gene are SGHTA and FQGNSA. This CDR3 has 14 residues. CDR3 amino acids: CASSLAQANYGYTF. CDR3 sequence (DNA): TGTGCCAGCAGCTTAGCACAGGCTAACTATGGCTACACCTTC.

This sequence joins TRBV5-5 and TRBJ1-5, with TRBD1 matching over 7 bases. The germline gives CDR1 SGHKS, CDR2 YYEKEE (reference sequence). The ends lost 2 bases at V and 14 bases at J; junction bases unmatched: 7. This CDR3 has 12 amino acids. The CDR3 here is CASSFRGQSEHF. Written as DNA, the CDR3 is TGTGCCAGCAGCTTTAGGGGACAGTCGGAGCATTTT.

V is TRBV19 and J is TRBJ1-1; D is unclear. This CDR3 region has 13 residues. In germline, CDR1 is LNHDA, CDR2 SQIVND (reference sequence). Trimming shortened V by 3 bases and J by 1 base, and 6 bases separated the two germline ends. The CDR3 loop is CASSINRNTEAFF. CDR3 DNA sequence: TGTGCCAGTAGTATTAACAGGAACACTGAAGCTTTCTTT. The variable domain in full, with the rest retrieved from reference TRBV19 and TRBJ1-1, is DGGITQSPKYLFRKEGQNVTLSCEQNLNHDAMYWYRQDPGQGLRLIYYSQIVNDFQKGDIAEGYSVSREKKESFPLTVTSAQKNPTAFYLCASSINRNTEAFFGQGTRLTVV.

The chain joins TRBV4-2 to TRBJ2-3, with 8 bases lining up with TRBD2. V dropped 4 bases and J dropped 1; count of bases not matched to a gene: 7. CDR1 and CDR2 from the germline V gene are LGHNA and YNFKEQ. This CDR3 spans 16 amino acids. CDR3 in amino acids: CASSRYSGGGTDTQYF. DNA for the CDR3: TGTGCCAGCAGCCGTTATTCGGGGGGGGGCACAGATACGCAGTATTTT.